This T cell receptor (beta chain) was found in a study of blood T cell repertoires in COVID-19. Study-wide background: Donors in the United States, Italy and Spain gave samples during acute or convalescent COVID-19. The analysed material was cDNA or gDNA that came from T cells, B-cell-depleted T cells, or PBMCs.

This CDR3 region has 15 residues. Per germline, CDR1 SQVTM and CDR2 ANQGSEA. Germline trimming cut 1 base from V and 4 bases from J; bases unmatched to any gene: 10. Original handling: Scientists estimated how many nucleated cells there were by amplifying reference gene primers. Assay used: immunoSEQ multiplex PCR; TCRdb lists only in-frame clones, some missing. The V and J calls and clone size come from that table; D and trimming were worked out from the DNA. The sample records about 340,000 clones, 83% being singletons. The V call is TRBV29-1, the J call TRBJ2-7; 7 bases map to TRBD2. Sequences were obtained from peripheral blood. The TCR was taken from a man aged 30 to 39 with active or convalescent COVID-19. CDR3 sequence: CSVEGLGGSGYEQYF. The CDR3 DNA is TGCAGCGTTGAAGGACTCGGCGGGAGTGGGTACGAGCAGTACTTC.